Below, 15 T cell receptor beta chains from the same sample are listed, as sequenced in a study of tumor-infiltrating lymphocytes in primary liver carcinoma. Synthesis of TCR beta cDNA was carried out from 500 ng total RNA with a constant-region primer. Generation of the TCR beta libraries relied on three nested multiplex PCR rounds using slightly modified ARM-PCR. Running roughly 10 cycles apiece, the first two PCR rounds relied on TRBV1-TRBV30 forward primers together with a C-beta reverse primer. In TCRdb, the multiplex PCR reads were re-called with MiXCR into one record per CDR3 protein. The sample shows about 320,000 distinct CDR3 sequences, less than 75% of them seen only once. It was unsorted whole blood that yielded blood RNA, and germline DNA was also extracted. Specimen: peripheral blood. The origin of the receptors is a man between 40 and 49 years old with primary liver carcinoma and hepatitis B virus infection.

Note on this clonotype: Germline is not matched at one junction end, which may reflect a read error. The CDR3 reads CASSQDALAGYNEQLF. The CDR3 DNA reads as TGCGCTAGCAGCCAAGATGCCCTAGCGGGGTACAATGAGCAGCTCTTC. The V call is TRBV4-3, the J call TRBJ2-1; 9 bases agree with TRBD2. CDR1 and CDR2 (germline): LGHNA, YSLEER. This CDR3 spans 16 amino acids.

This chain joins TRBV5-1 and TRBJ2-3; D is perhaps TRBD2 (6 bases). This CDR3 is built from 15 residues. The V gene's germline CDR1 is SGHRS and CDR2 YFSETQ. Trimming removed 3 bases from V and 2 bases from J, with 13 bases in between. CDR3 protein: CASSSLRDFTDTQYF. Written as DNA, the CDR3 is TGCGCCAGCAGCTCTCTACGGGACTTCACAGATACGCAGTATTTT.

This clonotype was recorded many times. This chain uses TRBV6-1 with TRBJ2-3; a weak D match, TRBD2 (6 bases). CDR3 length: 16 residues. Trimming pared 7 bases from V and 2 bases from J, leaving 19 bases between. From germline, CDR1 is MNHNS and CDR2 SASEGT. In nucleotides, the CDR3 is TGTGCCAGCATTAGTAGTGTAGCGGCGTCCACAGATACGCAGTATTTT. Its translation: CASISSVAASTDTQYF.

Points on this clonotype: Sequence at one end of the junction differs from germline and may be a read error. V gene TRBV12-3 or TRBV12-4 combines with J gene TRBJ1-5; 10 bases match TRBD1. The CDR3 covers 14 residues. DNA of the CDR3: TGTGCCGGCAGCCTGACAGGGGGCTGGCAGCCCCAGCATTTT. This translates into CAGSLTGGWQPQHF.

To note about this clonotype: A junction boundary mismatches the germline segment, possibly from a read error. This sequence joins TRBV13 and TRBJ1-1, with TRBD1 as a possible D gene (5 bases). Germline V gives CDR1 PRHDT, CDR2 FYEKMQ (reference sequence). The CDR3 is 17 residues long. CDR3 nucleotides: TGTGGCAGCAGCTTAGGTCGTTGGGGGGTTTTGAACACTGAAGCTCTCTTT. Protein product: CGSSLGRWGVLNTEALF.

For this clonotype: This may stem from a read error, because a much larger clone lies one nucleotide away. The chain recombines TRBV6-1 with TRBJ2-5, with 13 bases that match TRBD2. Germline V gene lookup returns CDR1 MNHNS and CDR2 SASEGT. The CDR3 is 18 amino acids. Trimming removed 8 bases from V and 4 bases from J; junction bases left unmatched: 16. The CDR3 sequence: CASLSPETSGRPVETQYF. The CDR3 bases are TGTGCCAGCCTTTCCCCCGAGACTAGCGGGAGGCCGGTAGAGACCCAGTACTTC.

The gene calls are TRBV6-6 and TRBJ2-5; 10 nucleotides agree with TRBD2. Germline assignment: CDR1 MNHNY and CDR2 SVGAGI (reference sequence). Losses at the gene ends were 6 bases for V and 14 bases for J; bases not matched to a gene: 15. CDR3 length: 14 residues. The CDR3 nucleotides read TGTGCCAGCAGCCGACTAGCGGGCCAAGAGACCCGATACTTC. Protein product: CASSRLAGQETRYF.

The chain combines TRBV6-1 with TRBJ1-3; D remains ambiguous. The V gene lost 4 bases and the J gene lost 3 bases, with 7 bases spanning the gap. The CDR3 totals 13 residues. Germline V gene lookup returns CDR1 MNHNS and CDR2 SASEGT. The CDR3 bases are TGTGCCAGCAGTGGAAACATTGGAAACACCATATATTTT. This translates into CASSGNIGNTIYF.

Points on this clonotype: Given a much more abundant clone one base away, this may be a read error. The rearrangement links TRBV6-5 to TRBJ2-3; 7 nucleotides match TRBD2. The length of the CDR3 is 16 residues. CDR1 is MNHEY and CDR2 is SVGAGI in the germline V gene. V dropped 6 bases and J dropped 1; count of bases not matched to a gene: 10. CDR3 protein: CASSSRGGQGTDTQYF. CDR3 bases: TGTGCCAGCAGCTCGCGGGGAGGGCAGGGCACAGATACGCAGTATTTT.

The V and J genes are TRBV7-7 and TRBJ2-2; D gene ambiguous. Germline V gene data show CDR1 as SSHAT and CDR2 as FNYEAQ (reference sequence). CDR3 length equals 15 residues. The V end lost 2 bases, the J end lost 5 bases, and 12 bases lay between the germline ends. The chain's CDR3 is CASSLYSAGTGELFF. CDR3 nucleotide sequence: TGTGCCAGCAGCTTATACAGTGCTGGGACCGGGGAGCTGTTTTTT.

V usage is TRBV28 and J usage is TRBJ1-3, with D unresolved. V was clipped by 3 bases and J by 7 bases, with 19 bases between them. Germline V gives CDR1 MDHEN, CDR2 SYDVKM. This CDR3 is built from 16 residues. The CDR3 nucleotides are TGTGCCAGCAGTTTCTTCGGCAGCTCGGGGTGGAACACCATATATTTT. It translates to CASSFFGSSGWNTIYF.

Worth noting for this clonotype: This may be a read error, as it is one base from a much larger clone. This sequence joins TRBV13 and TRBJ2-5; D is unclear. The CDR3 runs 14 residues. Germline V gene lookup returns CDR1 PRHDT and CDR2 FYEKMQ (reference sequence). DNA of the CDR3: TGTACCAGCAGCAGCCGACACCGCGAGGAGACCCAGTACTTC. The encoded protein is CTSSSRHREETQYF.

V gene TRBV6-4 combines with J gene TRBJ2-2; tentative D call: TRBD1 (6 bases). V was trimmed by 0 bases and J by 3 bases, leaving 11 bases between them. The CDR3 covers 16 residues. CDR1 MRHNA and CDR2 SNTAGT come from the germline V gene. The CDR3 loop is CASSDSGGADTGELFF. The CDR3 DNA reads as TGTGCCAGCAGTGACTCTGGGGGCGCGGACACCGGGGAGCTGTTTTTT.

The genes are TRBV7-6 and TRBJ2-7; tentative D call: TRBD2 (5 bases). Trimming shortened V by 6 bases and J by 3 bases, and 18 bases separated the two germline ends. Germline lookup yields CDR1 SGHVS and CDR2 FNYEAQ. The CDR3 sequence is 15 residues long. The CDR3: CASSPDEGMGYEQYF. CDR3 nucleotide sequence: TGTGCCAGCAGTCCAGACGAGGGAATGGGCTACGAGCAGTACTTC.

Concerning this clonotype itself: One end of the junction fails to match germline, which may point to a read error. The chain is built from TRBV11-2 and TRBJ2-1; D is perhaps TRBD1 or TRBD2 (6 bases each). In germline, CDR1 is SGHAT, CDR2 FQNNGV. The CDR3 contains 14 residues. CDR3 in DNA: TGTACCAGCAGCACGGAGATGGAGGGGGGTGAGCAGTTCTTC. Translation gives CTSSTEMEGGEQFF.